This T cell receptor (beta chain) stems from a study of early T cells in non-severe SARS-CoV-2 infection. Study background: Sequencing was performed on bulk RNA from unsorted whole blood, leaving chains unpaired.

TCRdb itself ran the 5' RACE reads through MiXCR, one entry per CDR3 protein. The sample has 35,000 to 55,000 distinct CDR3 sequences; about a quarter are singletons. The CDR3 is 16 amino acids. V lost 3 bases and J lost 5, with 19 bases in between. This clonotype came up a few times. Its antigen is as yet unknown. Overall study results and limits: VDJdb matching, biased toward anti-spike CD8 responses, missed private and CD4 specificities.

The origin of this receptor is an adult who was a healthcare worker with PCR-confirmed SARS-CoV-2 infection or an uninfected control (not recorded which). The chain combines TRBV23-1 with TRBJ2-5, with D possibly being TRBD2 (5 bases). Being an ORF, TRBV23-1 has a function that is uncertain. Sequenced here: whole blood, sampled at baseline. CDR3 sequence: CASSHSVATLGETQYF. CDR3 sequence (DNA): TGCGCCAGCAGTCATTCAGTAGCGACACTGGGCGAGACCCAGTACTTC.